This entry is about one TCR beta chain. What it binds is unknown. Germline lookup yields CDR1 KGHDR and CDR2 SFDVKD. Between the trimmed V and J ends, which lost 3 bases and 7 bases, there was a span of 12 bases. The CDR3 has 14 residues. Sample-barcoded 5' priming and a J-beta primer mix drove a second PCR of about 6 to 12 cycles. Each TCR beta cDNA got a 12-nucleotide random molecular identifier. CDR3-containing paired-end reads numbered at least 3 million in each sample. TCRdb re-called the 5' RACE reads with MiXCR, one entry per CDR3 protein. This sample has hundreds of thousands of distinct CDR3 sequences; under 80% occur once, and the top ten carry 25% to 35%. This sample is part of a study of blood T cells in healthy people across ages. Broader study findings: Diversity of TCR beta per million T cells declined in a roughly linear way with age.

The TCR was taken from a man younger than 40 in good health. The sequencing sample was made of blood. The V and J genes are TRBV24-1 and TRBJ1-5; D call uncertain. The CDR3: CATSDSLTEQPQHF. The CDR3 DNA is TGTGCCACCAGTGATAGCTTGACGGAGCAGCCCCAGCATTTT.